The next 21 T cell receptor beta chains were all read from a single sample in a study of shared clonotypes between healthy human individuals. Only in-frame clones appear in the TCRdb table, and some are missing; sequencing was by immunoSEQ multiplex PCR. The sample has 2 million to 3 million clones; roughly 93% are singletons. Material for sequencing was naive CD4+ T cells from PBMCs. Noted subset: CD45RA+ positively selected. Receptors were obtained from a man younger than 30 in good health. Some clones in this sample may be carry-over from other donors' samples.

This rearrangement joins TRBV6-4 to TRBJ2-5; 11 bases fit TRBD2. From germline, CDR1 is MRHNA and CDR2 SNTAGT. Trimming cost V 6 bases and J 5 bases; bases outside gene matches: 17. The CDR3 contains 18 residues. The CDR3 DNA sequence: TGTGCCAGCAGGTGGCCAGCTAGCGGGAGGATGGTGGGTGAGACCCAGTACTTC. Its translation: CASRWPASGRMVGETQYF.

Here the CDR3 reads CASSPDLEREFSDTQYF. The DNA of the CDR3 is TGTGCCAGCAGTCCTGACCTCGAGCGGGAGTTTTCAGATACGCAGTATTTT. V gene TRBV27 combines with J gene TRBJ2-3; TRBD2 aligns across 8 bases. The V gene's germline CDR1 is MNHEY and CDR2 SMNVEV (reference sequence). J gave up 4 bases and V 5 bases, and 14 bases lay outside the gene matches. The CDR3 length is 17 residues.

V is TRBV14 and J is TRBJ2-7; D ambiguous. The CDR3 spans 13 residues. The ends were cut back, 3 bases at V and 2 bases at J, with 8 bases in the middle. Germline assignment: CDR1 SGHDN and CDR2 FVKESK. CDR3 sequence (DNA): TGTGCCAGCAGCCATCCGAGTGCCTACGAGCAGTACTTC. Amino acids: CASSHPSAYEQYF.

The chain recombines TRBV5-1 with TRBJ2-1; 7 bases are shared with TRBD1. With V trimmed by 0 bases and J by 4 bases, 7 bases remained unmatched. Germline assignment: CDR1 SGHRS and CDR2 YFSETQ. The CDR3 consists of 16 residues. DNA for the CDR3: TGCGCCAGCAGCTTGGCATCTGGACAGGCATACAATGAGCAGTTCTTC. Protein sequence: CASSLASGQAYNEQFF.

This clone showed up just once. Other DNA sequences from this sample encode an identical CDR3 as well. V gene TRBV30 combines with J gene TRBJ2-3, with 7 bases matching TRBD2. The germline V gene has CDR1 GTSNPN and CDR2 SVGIG (reference sequence). The length of the CDR3 is 11 residues. CDR3 residues: CGVQAGYTQYF. CDR3 nucleotide sequence: TGTGGGGTTCAAGCGGGGTATACGCAGTATTTT.

The chain uses TRBV18 and TRBJ1-4; D unclear. V lost 3 bases to trimming and J lost 0 bases, with 8 bases between them. Germline V gene data show CDR1 as KGHSH and CDR2 as LQKENI. CDR3 length: 15 amino acids. The CDR3 nucleotides are TGTGCCAGCTCACCTGCGGTGGCAACTAATGAAAAACTGTTTTTT. Protein sequence: CASSPAVATNEKLFF. Filled out from reference TRBV18 and TRBJ1-4, the complete variable domain reads NAGVMQNPRHLVRRRGQEARLRCSPMKGHSHVYWYRQLPEEGLKFMVYLQKENIIDESGMPKERFSAEFPKEGPSILRIQQVVRGDSAAYFCASSPAVATNEKLFFGSGTQLSVL.

This chain connects TRBV7-8 to TRBJ1-4; TRBD1 matches 7 bases. The CDR3 loop spans 15 amino acids. Germline loops: CDR1 SGHVS, CDR2 FQNEAQ. With V trimmed by 5 bases and J by 7 bases, 10 bases remained unmatched. The CDR3 spells CASSLRQGLSEKLFF. DNA for the CDR3: TGTGCCAGCAGCCTAAGACAGGGATTAAGTGAAAAACTGTTTTTT.

The chain recombines TRBV5-4 with TRBJ2-7; 7 nucleotides match TRBD1. Losses at the gene ends were 4 bases for V and 9 bases for J; bases not matched to a gene: 16. This CDR3 comprises 15 residues. CDR1 and CDR2 (germline): SGHNT, YYREEE (reference sequence). The CDR3 sequence: CASSHEGQSRLGQYF. In nucleotides, the CDR3 is TGTGCCAGCAGCCATGAGGGACAGTCACGACTCGGGCAGTACTTC.

This chain uses TRBV7-8 with TRBJ2-5; 13 nucleotides match TRBD2. Germline V gives CDR1 SGHVS, CDR2 FQNEAQ. The J segment lost 3 bases and the V segment lost 1 base, leaving 11 bases of the junction unmatched. This CDR3 is 19 amino acids long. DNA for the CDR3: TGTGCCAGCAGCTTAGGTCGATTCCGTGGACTAGCGGGGGAAGAGACCCAGTACTTC. Translated: CASSLGRFRGLAGEETQYF.

This chain joins TRBV19 and TRBJ2-7; 8 bases agree with TRBD2. CDR1 is LNHDA, CDR2 SQIVND, per germline (reference sequence). V lost 7 bases, J lost 5 bases, and 13 bases stayed unmatched. This CDR3 has 15 amino acids. CDR3 DNA sequence: TGTGCCAGTAAGGCGACCGGGACTAGTCTGCACGAGCAGTACTTC. It encodes CASKATGTSLHEQYF.

The V gene is TRBV7-2, the J gene TRBJ2-7; tentatively, D is TRBD1 or TRBD2 (6 bases each). The CDR3 is 15 amino acids. Per the germline V gene, CDR1 is SGHTA and CDR2 is FQGNSA. Trimming left V 0 bases short and J 3 bases short, with 12 bases between. The CDR3, as DNA: TGTGCCAGCAGCTTAGCGGGGGGACAACACTACGAGCAGTACTTC. Translation gives CASSLAGGQHYEQYF. The variable domain in full, completed from reference TRBV7-2 and TRBJ2-7, reads GAGVSQSPSNKVTEKGKDVELRCDPISGHTALYWYRQSLGQGLEFLIYFQGNSAPDKSGLPSDRFSAERTGGSVSTLTIQRTQQEDSAVYLCASSLAGGQHYEQYFGPGTRLTVT.

The chain joins TRBV19 to TRBJ2-7; D is perhaps TRBD1 (5 bases). CDR3 size: 15 residues. Trimming left V 3 bases short and J 1 base short, with 13 bases between. Germline V gives CDR1 LNHDA, CDR2 SQIVND (reference sequence). CDR3 in amino acids: CASSINRIRSYEQYF. In nucleotides, the CDR3 is TGTGCCAGTAGTATTAACAGGATTCGATCCTACGAGCAGTACTTC.

The rearrangement uses TRBV6-5 and TRBJ2-2, with no clear D. There are 15 residues in the CDR3. From germline, CDR1 is MNHEY and CDR2 SVGAGI. V lost 2 bases and J lost 1, with 8 bases in between. CDR3 bases: TGTGCCAGCAGTTACCGTCCCAGGAACACCGGGGAGCTGTTTTTT. This gives the protein CASSYRPRNTGELFF.

V usage is TRBV5-1 and J usage is TRBJ2-1; D gene ambiguous. The CDR3 length is 16 residues. V was trimmed by 4 bases and J by 0 bases, leaving 14 bases between them. Germline V CDR1 and CDR2: SGHRS, YFSETQ. The CDR3 DNA follows: TGCGCCAGCAGCCTTCGCGAGGCAAGCTCCTACAATGAGCAGTTCTTC. This encodes CASSLREASSYNEQFF. Supplemented by reference TRBV5-1 and TRBJ2-1, the full variable domain reads KAGVTQTPRYLIKTRGQQVTLSCSPISGHRSVSWYQQTPGQGLQFLFEYFSETQRNKGNFPGRFSGRQFSNSRSEMNVSTLELGDSALYLCASSLREASSYNEQFFGPGTRLTVL.

J is TRBJ2-7 and V is TRBV5-4; possible D gene TRBD2, 6 bases. V was cut by 4 bases and J by 5 bases, with 19 bases left in between. Germline assignment: CDR1 SGHNT and CDR2 YYREEE (reference sequence). CDR3 size: 15 residues. The CDR3 DNA reads TGTGCCAGCAGCCCGGATCATTGGAGGGCTCACGAGCAGTACTTC. It is translated as CASSPDHWRAHEQYF.

The V gene is TRBV6-1, the J gene TRBJ2-7; TRBD2 might be the D (5 bases). The V end was cut by 5 bases, the J end by 2 bases, with 13 bases between. This CDR3 has 14 residues. Germline CDR1 MNHNS, CDR2 SASEGT. CDR3 coding DNA: TGTGCCAGCAGTACAACGGGGTCCACCTACGAGCAGTACTTC. This encodes CASSTTGSTYEQYF.

This clone was found once. This rearrangement joins TRBV4-2 to TRBJ2-2; tentatively, D is TRBD2 (5 bases). Trimming removed 0 bases at V and 8 bases at J, with 10 bases between. Germline CDR1 is LGHNA and CDR2 is YNFKEQ. CDR3 length: 14 amino acids. CDR3 sequence reads: CASSQDVSGGELFF. In DNA form, the CDR3 reads TGTGCCAGCAGCCAAGATGTTTCGGGGGGGGAGCTGTTTTTT.

The chain has TRBV18 and TRBJ2-5, with no clear D. The J call may be wrong; the DNA end is better matched by TRBJ2-7. Germline CDR1 and CDR2: KGHSH and LQKENI. The CDR3 has 15 amino acids. The CDR3 protein is CASSPQVSLSYEQYF. The CDR3 region has the DNA TGTGCCAGCTCACCACAGGTTTCCCTCTCCTACGAGCAGTACTTC.

The CDR3 region is CSALRDEQFF. CDR3 coding DNA: TGCAGTGCTCTGCGGGATGAGCAGTTCTTC. V and J are TRBV20-1 and TRBJ2-1, with TRBD2 as a possible D gene (5 bases). V was clipped by 5 bases and J by 8 bases, with 7 bases between them. CDR3 size: 10 residues. Germline lookup yields CDR1 DFQATT and CDR2 SNEGSKA (reference sequence).

Turning to this clone: Different DNA sequences within this sample yield the same CDR3. The J gene is TRBJ1-4, the V gene TRBV5-4; tentative D call: TRBD1 (6 bases). CDR1 and CDR2 (germline): SGHNT, YYREEE (reference sequence). This CDR3 has 14 amino acids. Trimming cost V 4 bases and J 5 bases, with 12 bases left between them. The CDR3 reads CASSPRGGNEKLFF. The CDR3 DNA reads as TGTGCCAGCAGCCCTAGGGGGGGAAATGAAAAACTGTTTTTT. Together with reference TRBV5-4 and TRBJ1-4, the CDR3 gives the full variable domain: ETGVTQSPTHLIKTRGQQVTLRCSSQSGHNTVSWYQQALGQGPQFIFQYYREEENGRGNFPPRFSGLQFPNYSSELNVNALELDDSALYLCASSPRGGNEKLFFGSGTQLSVL.

This chain connects TRBV5-1 to TRBJ2-7; possible D gene TRBD2, 6 bases. This CDR3 is built from 18 residues. V was shortened by 4 bases and J by 7 bases, with 30 bases between the two germline ends. Germline V lookup: CDR1 SGHRS, CDR2 YFSETQ. The CDR3 coding sequence is TGCGCCAGCAGCCCGGACCCTCTTCGCGGGGCGGGATCGGGGGAGCAGTACTTC. This gives the protein CASSPDPLRGAGSGEQYF.